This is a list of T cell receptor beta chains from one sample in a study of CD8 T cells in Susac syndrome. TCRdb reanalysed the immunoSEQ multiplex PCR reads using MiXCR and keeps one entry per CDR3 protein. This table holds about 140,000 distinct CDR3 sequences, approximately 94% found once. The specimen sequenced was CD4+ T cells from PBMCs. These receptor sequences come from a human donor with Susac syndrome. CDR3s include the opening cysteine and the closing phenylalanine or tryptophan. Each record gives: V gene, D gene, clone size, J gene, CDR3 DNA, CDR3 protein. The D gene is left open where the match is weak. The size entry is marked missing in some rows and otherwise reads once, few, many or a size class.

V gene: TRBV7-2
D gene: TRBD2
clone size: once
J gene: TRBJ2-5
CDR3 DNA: TGTGCCAGCAGCTCCCAGCGGGGACTCCAAGAGACCCAGTACTTC
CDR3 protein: CASSSQRGLQETQYF

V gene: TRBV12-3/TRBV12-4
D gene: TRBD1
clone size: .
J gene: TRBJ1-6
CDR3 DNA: TGTGCCAGCAGGTTGGGGGACAGGGGTAATTCACCCCTCCACTTT
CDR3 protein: CASRLGDRGNSPLHF

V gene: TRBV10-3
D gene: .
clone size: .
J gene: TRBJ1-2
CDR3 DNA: TGTGCCACATTGGGTCCGGAAAATGGCTACACCTTC
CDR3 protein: CATLGPENGYTF

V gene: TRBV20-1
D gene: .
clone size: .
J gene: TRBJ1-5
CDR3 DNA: TGCAGTGCTAGAGATCGCGCTGCGCGTGGGCCCCAGCATTTT
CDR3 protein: CSARDRAARGPQHF

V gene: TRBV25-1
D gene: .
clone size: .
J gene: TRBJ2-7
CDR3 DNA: TGTGCCAGCAGTCCCACCGGAACAGGGAAATACGAGCAGTACTTC
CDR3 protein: CASSPTGTGKYEQYF

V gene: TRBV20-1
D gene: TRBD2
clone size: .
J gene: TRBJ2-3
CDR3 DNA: TGCAGTGCTAGACTAGCGGGGAGTTCAGATACGCAGTATTTT
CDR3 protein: CSARLAGSSDTQYF

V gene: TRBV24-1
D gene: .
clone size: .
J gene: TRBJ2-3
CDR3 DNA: TGTGCCACCAGTGCCCTCAGCGGAGATACGCAGTATTTT
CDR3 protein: CATSALSGDTQYF

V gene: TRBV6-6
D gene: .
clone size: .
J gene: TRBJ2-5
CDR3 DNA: TGTGCCAGCCTCCGGGACACCTCTCTCCAAGAGACCCAGTACTTC
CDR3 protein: CASLRDTSLQETQYF

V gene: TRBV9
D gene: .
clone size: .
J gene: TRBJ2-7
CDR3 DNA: TGTGCCAGCAGCGTAGGGGTGGATTCCCCCTACGAGCAGTACTTC
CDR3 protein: CASSVGVDSPYEQYF

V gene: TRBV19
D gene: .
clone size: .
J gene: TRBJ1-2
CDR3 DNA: TGTGCCAGTAGTATTCCAGGGTATGGCTACACCTTC
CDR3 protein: CASSIPGYGYTF

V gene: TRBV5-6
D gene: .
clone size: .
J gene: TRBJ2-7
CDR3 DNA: TGTGCCAGCAGCTTGGTAAACAGGGTGAGCTCCTACGAGCAGTACTTC
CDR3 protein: CASSLVNRVSSYEQYF

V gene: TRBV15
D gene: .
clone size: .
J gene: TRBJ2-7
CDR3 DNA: TGTGCCACCAGCAGGGGACTTAGCTCCTACGAGCAGTACTTC
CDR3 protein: CATSRGLSSYEQYF

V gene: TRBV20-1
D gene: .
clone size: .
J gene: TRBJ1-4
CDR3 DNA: TGCAGTGCTAGACAGGGTCGCAAACTGTTTTTT
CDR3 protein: CSARQGRKLFF

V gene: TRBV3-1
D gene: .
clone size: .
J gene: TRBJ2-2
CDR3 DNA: TGTGCCAGCAGCCAAGGTTCAGGGTGGCCCGGGGAGCTGTTTTTT
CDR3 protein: CASSQGSGWPGELFF

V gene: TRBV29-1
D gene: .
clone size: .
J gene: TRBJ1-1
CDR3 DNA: TGCAGCGTTGAAGAGGGGGCCCTGAACACTGAAGCTTTCTTT
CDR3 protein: CSVEEGALNTEAFF

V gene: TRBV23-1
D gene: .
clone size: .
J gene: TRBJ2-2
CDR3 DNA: TGCGCCAGCAGGCAGTCACGCATCAACTCTACCGGGGAGCTGTTTTTT
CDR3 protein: CASRQSRINSTGELFF

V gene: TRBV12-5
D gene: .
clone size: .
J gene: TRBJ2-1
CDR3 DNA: TGTGCTAGTGGTTTGGTCCTAGCTATGCGGGGAAATGAGCAGTTCTTC
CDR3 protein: CASGLVLAMRGNEQFF

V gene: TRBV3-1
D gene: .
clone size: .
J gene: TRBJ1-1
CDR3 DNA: TGTGCCAGCAGCCAAGGGGGGGTTGAAGCTTTCTTT
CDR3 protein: CASSQGGVEAFF

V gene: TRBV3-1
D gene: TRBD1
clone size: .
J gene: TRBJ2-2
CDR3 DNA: TGTGCCAGCAGCCAAGAGGGCAGGGGGTTAACGAACACCGGGGAGCTGTTTTTT
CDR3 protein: CASSQEGRGLTNTGELFF

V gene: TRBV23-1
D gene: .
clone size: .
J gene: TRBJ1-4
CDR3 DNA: TGCGCCAGCAGTCAACTAGACAGGACTCCACTAACTAATGAAAAACTGTTTTTT
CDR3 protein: CASSQLDRTPLTNEKLFF

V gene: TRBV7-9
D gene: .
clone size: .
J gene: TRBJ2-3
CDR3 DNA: TGTGCCAGCAGCTTGCCCGGGACGGGGCTTGGGCAGTATTTT
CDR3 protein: CASSLPGTGLGQYF

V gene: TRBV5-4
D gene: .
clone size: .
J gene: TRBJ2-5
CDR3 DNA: TGTGCCAGCAGCCGACCGAGGGAGACCCAGTACTTC
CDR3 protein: CASSRPRETQYF

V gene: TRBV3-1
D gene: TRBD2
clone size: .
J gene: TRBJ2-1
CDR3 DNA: TGTGCCAGCAGCCAAGTTCTAGCGGGATACAATGAGCAGTTCTTC
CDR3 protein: CASSQVLAGYNEQFF

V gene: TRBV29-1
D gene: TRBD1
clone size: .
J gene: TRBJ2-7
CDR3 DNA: TGCAGCGTTCGTCCGGGACAGAAGACCTACGAGCAGTACTTC
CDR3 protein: CSVRPGQKTYEQYF

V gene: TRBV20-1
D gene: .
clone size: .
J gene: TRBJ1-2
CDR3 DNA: TGCAGTGCTAGGCCCGCTAACTATGGCTACACCTTC
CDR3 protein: CSARPANYGYTF

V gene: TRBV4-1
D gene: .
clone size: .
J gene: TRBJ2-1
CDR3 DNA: TGCGCCAGCAGCCAAGTAACTCGGACCAATGAGCAGTTCTTC
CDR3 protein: CASSQVTRTNEQFF

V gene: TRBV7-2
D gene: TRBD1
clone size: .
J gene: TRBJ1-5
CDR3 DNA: TGTGCCAGCAGCTTAGCCCGGGACAGGGACCAGCATTTT
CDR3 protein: CASSLARDRDQHF

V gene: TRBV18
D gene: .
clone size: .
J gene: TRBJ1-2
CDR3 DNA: TGTGCCAGCTCACCACCTGGATTCAGGGGACTCGATGGGGGCTACACCTTC
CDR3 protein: CASSPPGFRGLDGGYTF

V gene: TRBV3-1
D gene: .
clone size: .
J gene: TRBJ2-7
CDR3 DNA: TGTGCCAGCAGCCAAGTCGGGAGTCAAGAGCAGTACTTC
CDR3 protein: CASSQVGSQEQYF

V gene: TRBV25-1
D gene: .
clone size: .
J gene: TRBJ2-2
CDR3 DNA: TGTGCCAGCAGTGACCCCAGGAGGAACACCGGGGAGCTGTTTTTT
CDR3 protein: CASSDPRRNTGELFF

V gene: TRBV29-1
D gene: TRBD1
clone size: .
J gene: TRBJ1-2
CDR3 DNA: TGCAGCGTGACGACAGGGGAGCATGGCTACACCTTC
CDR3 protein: CSVTTGEHGYTF

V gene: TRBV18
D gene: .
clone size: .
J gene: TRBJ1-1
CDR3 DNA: TGTGCCAGCTCACCGATCGACCGGAACACTGAAGCTTTCTTT
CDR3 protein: CASSPIDRNTEAFF

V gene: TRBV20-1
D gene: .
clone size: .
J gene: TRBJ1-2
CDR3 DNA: TGCAGTGCCAGAGACGCCCGAAGTAACTATGGCTACACCTTC
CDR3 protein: CSARDARSNYGYTF

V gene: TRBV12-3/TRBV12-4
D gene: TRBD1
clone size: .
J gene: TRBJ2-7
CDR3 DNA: TGTGCCAGCAGTTTAGGGACAGGGATCTACGAGCAGTACTTC
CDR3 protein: CASSLGTGIYEQYF

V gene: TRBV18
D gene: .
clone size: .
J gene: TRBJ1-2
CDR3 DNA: TGTGCCAGCTCACCGGTTATCGGTGCGGGGGGAAACTATGGCTACACCTTC
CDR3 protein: CASSPVIGAGGNYGYTF

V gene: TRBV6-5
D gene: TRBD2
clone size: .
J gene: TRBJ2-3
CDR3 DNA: TGTGCCAGCAGTCCTAGCGGGAGTGCAGATACGCAGTATTTT
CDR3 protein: CASSPSGSADTQYF

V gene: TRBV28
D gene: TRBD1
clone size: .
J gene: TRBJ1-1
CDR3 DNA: TGTGCCAGCAGTACAGGGGGGCTGAACACTGAAGCTTTCTTT
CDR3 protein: CASSTGGLNTEAFF